Listed below are T cell receptor beta chains from one sample, sequenced in a study of ipilimumab plus nivolumab after autologous stem cell transplantation. Repertoires were generated with immunoSEQ multiplex PCR, while TCRdb's copy carries only in-frame clones and drops some. In the table there are around 15,000 clones, 75% to 90% of which are singletons. This sample comprised PBMCs, obtained in a trial of ipilimumab plus nivolumab as post-transplant consolidation. These TCRs come from a male donor with diffuse large B-cell lymphoma. Both conserved end residues are part of each CDR3. A D gene is named only where the DNA matches it firmly. Some rows mark clone size as missing; the rest say once, few, many or name a class of expanded clone.

>-|TRBV18|TRBD2|TRBJ2-3
CASSPTSLTVTDTQYF
TGTGCCAGCTCACCGACTAGCCTGACCGTGACAGATACGCAGTATTTT
>-|TRBV5-1|-|TRBJ2-3
CASSTGQTDTQYF
TGCGCCAGCAGCACGGGACAAACAGATACGCAGTATTTT
>-|TRBV7-7|-|TRBJ2-3
CASSPIGDTQYF
TGTGCTAGCAGCCCCATCGGAGATACGCAGTATTTT
>-|TRBV29-1|-|TRBJ2-5
CSVLSHRLETQYF
TGCAGCGTCCTCAGTCACAGACTAGAGACCCAGTACTTC
>-|TRBV6-6|-|TRBJ1-1
CASSYTGDTEAFF
TGTGCCAGCAGTTACACGGGGGACACTGAAGCTTTCTTT
>-|TRBV14|-|TRBJ2-3
CASSPLGNPTDTQYF
TGTGCCAGCAGCCCCCTGGGGAATCCCACAGATACGCAGTATTTT
>-|TRBV21-1|-|TRBJ2-1
CASSRRVDTFSYNEQFF
TGTGCCAGCAGCAGACGTGTGGACACTTTCTCCTACAATGAGCAGTTCTTC
>few|TRBV11-3|-|TRBJ1-3
CASSLGHLSGNTIYF
TGTGCCAGCAGCTTAGGGCACCTCTCTGGAAACACCATATATTTT
>-|TRBV6-1|-|TRBJ1-5
CASSATGTNQPQHF
TGTGCCAGCAGTGCTACAGGCACCAATCAGCCCCAGCATTTT
>-|TRBV28|TRBD1|TRBJ1-2
CASSRDRDYGYTF
TGTGCCAGCAGCCGGGACAGGGACTATGGCTACACCTTC
>-|TRBV6-1|-|TRBJ2-6
CASKVQASGANVLTF
TGTGCCAGCAAGGTACAGGCCTCTGGGGCCAACGTCCTGACTTTC
>once|TRBV19|TRBD1|TRBJ2-7
CASRQGAEQYF
TGTGCCAGTAGACAGGGGGCCGAGCAGTACTTC
>-|TRBV2|TRBD1|TRBJ2-1
CASSETYRGLSNEQFF
TGTGCCAGCAGTGAAACCTACAGGGGGTTGAGCAATGAGCAGTTCTTC
>-|TRBV10-1|-|TRBJ1-1
CASSDPPGTEAFF
TGCGCCAGCAGTGACCCCCCAGGTACCGAAGCTTTCTTT
>once|TRBV5-4|TRBD2|TRBJ2-7
CASSATLLAGGPFEQYF
TGTGCCAGCAGCGCAACCCTTTTAGCGGGAGGGCCGTTCGAGCAGTACTTC
>-|TRBV30|-|TRBJ2-5
CAWSPRETQYF
TGTGCCTGGAGTCCCCGCGAGACCCAGTACTTC
>-|TRBV2|-|TRBJ1-2
CASSEPKYGYTF
TGTGCCAGCAGTGAACCCAAATATGGCTACACCTTC
>-|TRBV7-9|-|TRBJ2-5
CASSLIKSPSETQYF
TGTGCCAGCAGCCTAATTAAGTCTCCCTCAGAGACCCAGTACTTC
>-|TRBV11-1|-|TRBJ2-3
CASSFGDTQYF
TGTGCCAGCAGCTTTGGGGATACGCAGTATTTT
>-|TRBV6-1|-|TRBJ2-2
CASSERGRNTGELFF
TGTGCCAGCAGTGAACGGGGGAGGAACACCGGGGAGCTGTTTTTT
>-|TRBV6-1|TRBD2|TRBJ2-7
CASSSLTSGNYEQYF
TGTGCCAGCAGTTCCCTGACTAGCGGAAACTACGAGCAGTACTTC
>-|TRBV11-3|TRBD1|TRBJ1-1
CASSRGTGGPEVKAFF
TGTGCCAGCAGTAGAGGGACAGGGGGCCCCGAAGTTAAAGCTTTCTTT
>-|TRBV14|TRBD2|TRBJ2-2
CASSQAGGRYTGELFF
TGTGCCAGCAGCCAAGCGGGAGGGCGGTACACCGGGGAGCTGTTTTTT
>once|TRBV2|-|TRBJ2-1
CASSEWTNGLVEQFF
TGTGCCAGCAGTGAATGGACTAACGGATTGGTTGAGCAGTTCTTC
>-|TRBV11-2|TRBD2|TRBJ2-1
CASSSGTSGSSYNEQFF
TGTGCCAGCAGCTCTGGGACTAGCGGGAGCTCCTACAATGAGCAGTTCTTC
>-|TRBV25-1|-|TRBJ1-1
CASSRGGATEAFF
TGTGCCAGCAGTCGTGGAGGGGCCACTGAAGCTTTCTTT
>few|TRBV2|-|TRBJ1-6
CASSASSPRNSPLHF
TGTGCCAGCAGCGCCTCGTCCCCCCGCAATTCACCCCTCCACTTT
>-|TRBV5-1|-|TRBJ2-3
CASSLGDGYTMTDTQYF
TGCGCCAGCAGCTTGGGAGACGGGTATACGATGACAGATACGCAGTATTTT
>-|TRBV7-8|-|TRBJ2-7
CASSLRQSSYEQYF
TGTGCCAGCAGCTTACGACAGAGCTCCTACGAGCAGTACTTC
>-|TRBV12-5|-|TRBJ2-5
CASGLGLSQGETQYF
TGTGCTAGTGGTTTGGGTTTGTCCCAAGGAGAGACCCAGTACTTC
>-|TRBV19|-|TRBJ1-2
CASSMTANYGYTF
TGTGCCAGTAGTATGACAGCTAACTATGGCTACACCTTC
>-|TRBV7-9|-|TRBJ1-1
CASSLQGGTEAFF
TGTGCCAGCAGCCTACAGGGTGGCACTGAAGCTTTCTTT
>-|TRBV29-1|-|TRBJ1-2
CSVEEPTGNYGYTF
TGCAGCGTTGAAGAGCCTACAGGGAACTATGGCTACACCTTC
>-|TRBV18|-|TRBJ2-2
CASSSGVGALRGELFF
TGTGCCAGCTCGTCGGGTGTAGGGGCCCTCCGCGGGGAGCTGTTTTTT
>-|TRBV5-1|-|TRBJ1-3
CASSLHPGDASGNTIYF
TGCGCCAGCAGCTTGCATCCAGGGGACGCGTCTGGAAACACCATATATTTT
>-|TRBV7-2|-|TRBJ2-3
CASSFGSSLTDTQYF
TGTGCCAGCAGCTTTGGGTCTAGCTTGACAGATACGCAGTATTTT
>few|TRBV15|-|TRBJ2-7
CATSFQSRDSTYEQYF
TGTGCCACCAGCTTTCAAAGCCGGGACTCAACCTACGAGCAGTACTTC
>-|TRBV11-2|-|TRBJ2-5
CASTPGSPQRTQYF
TGTGCCAGCACCCCGGGCTCCCCTCAAAGGACCCAGTACTTC
>-|TRBV6-5|-|TRBJ1-2
CASSALNYGYTF
TGTGCCAGCAGTGCCCTCAACTATGGCTACACCTTC
>-|TRBV5-4|-|TRBJ1-1
CASSPKWGSDTEAFF
TGTGCCAGCAGCCCAAAGTGGGGAAGCGACACTGAAGCTTTCTTT
>-|TRBV6-1|-|TRBJ2-5
CASSDPRGVEETQYF
TGTGCCAGCAGTGACCCCAGGGGGGTTGAGGAGACCCAGTACTTC
>-|TRBV5-1|TRBD1|TRBJ1-2
CASSPNTGGAGYTF
TGCGCCAGCAGCCCGAATACAGGGGGCGCTGGCTACACCTTC
>-|TRBV7-9|-|TRBJ2-2
CASSGQGSGTSGTGELFF
TGTGCCAGCAGCGGCCAGGGATCCGGCACCTCTGGCACCGGGGAGCTGTTTTTT
>-|TRBV5-8|-|TRBJ2-1
CASSLAQGSNEQFF
TGTGCCAGCAGCTTGGCCCAGGGTTCCAATGAGCAGTTCTTC
>-|TRBV11-2|-|TRBJ1-1
CASIPRNVQGSTEAFF
TGTGCCAGCATCCCTCGGAACGTACAGGGAAGCACTGAAGCTTTCTTT
>-|TRBV29-1|-|TRBJ2-1
CSVASRTYNEQFF
TGCTCCGTAGCTAGCCGCACCTACAATGAGCAGTTCTTC
>-|TRBV21-1|-|TRBJ2-3
CASPTGLRMSTDTQYF
TGTGCCAGCCCAACGGGACTCCGGATGTCCACAGATACGCAGTATTTT
>-|TRBV11-2|-|TRBJ2-5
CASSLEYKQETQYF
TGTGCCAGCAGCTTAGAGTACAAGCAGGAGACCCAGTACTTC
>-|TRBV11-2|-|TRBJ1-2
CASSLERGTSYGYTF
TGTGCCAGCAGCTTAGAAAGGGGGACCAGCTATGGCTACACCTTC
>-|TRBV5-8|-|TRBJ2-2
CASNLNPGNTGELFF
TGTGCCAGCAACCTGAACCCGGGTAACACCGGGGAGCTGTTTTTT
>-|TRBV7-9|TRBD1|TRBJ2-7
CASSQGQLIYEQYF
TGTGCCAGCAGCCAGGGACAGCTCATCTACGAGCAGTACTTC
>-|TRBV7-8|-|TRBJ1-1
CASSLDKGGRQWAFF
TGTGCCAGCAGCTTAGATAAGGGTGGGAGACAGTGGGCTTTCTTT
>-|TRBV27|-|TRBJ2-7
CASSWQGPYEQYF
TGTGCCAGCAGTTGGCAGGGGCCCTACGAGCAGTACTTC
>-|TRBV18|-|TRBJ2-3
CASSPLPEDTQYF
TGTGCCAGCTCACCACTCCCCGAGGATACGCAGTATTTT
>-|TRBV5-8|-|TRBJ2-3
CASSFWEISDTQYF
TGTGCCAGCAGCTTCTGGGAGATCTCAGATACGCAGTATTTT
>-|TRBV6-1|-|TRBJ2-2
CASSESILGGELFF
TGTGCCAGCAGTGAATCAATACTAGGCGGGGAGCTGTTTTTT
>few|TRBV10-2|TRBD2|TRBJ2-3
CASQGLAGVGTDTQYF
TGCGCCAGCCAGGGACTAGCGGGAGTTGGCACAGATACGCAGTATTTT
>-|TRBV18|TRBD2|TRBJ2-4
CASSPVAGGPKNIQYF
TGTGCCAGCTCACCTGTGGCGGGAGGGCCCAAAAACATTCAGTACTTC
>-|TRBV11-3|-|TRBJ2-7
CASSLEAYEQYF
TGTGCCAGCAGCTTAGAAGCGTACGAGCAGTACTTC
>-|TRBV7-2|TRBD1|TRBJ2-5
CASSQDRGPETQYF
TGTGCCAGCAGTCAAGACAGGGGGCCTGAGACCCAGTACTTC